The rows below give T cell receptor beta chains drawn from one sample of a study of T-cell reconstitution after alpha-beta-depleted transplantation in children. TCRdb called the PCR reads again in MiXCR, with one record for every CDR3 protein. The sample contains hundreds of thousands of distinct CDR3 sequences, 18% of which appear only once. The sequences come from PBMCs from the stem cell graft donor, collected from the stem cell graft. Receptors originate from a human donor who donated a stem cell graft to a child with acute lymphoblastic leukemia. The CDR3 runs from the conserved cysteine through the conserved F or W. A D gene is named only where the DNA matches it firmly. The size of a clone is reported for some rows only, either as once, few or many, or as a class for expanded clones.

cdr3_aa cdr3_nt v_call clone_size j_call d_call
CASSTSGTEREKLFF TGCGCCAGCAGCACCTCCGGGACGGAGCGTGAAAAACTGTTTTTT TRBV5-1 few TRBJ1-4 -
CASSPRDSSTDTQYF TGCGCCAGCAGCCCCCGGGACTCTTCGACAGATACGCAGTATTTT TRBV5-1 - TRBJ2-3 -
CASSPGEGMNTEAFF TGCGCCAGCAGCCCGGGGGAGGGCATGAACACTGAAGCTTTCTTT TRBV4-1 - TRBJ1-1 -
CATSSYPGDTQYF TGTGCCACCAGCAGTTATCCTGGAGATACGCAGTATTTT TRBV15 - TRBJ2-3 -
CASSSESGSTYNEQFF TGTGCCAGCAGCTCAGAAAGCGGGAGCACCTACAATGAGCAGTTCTTC TRBV7-9 - TRBJ2-1 TRBD2
CASSSLSSGANVLTF TGTGCCAGCAGTTCACTAAGCTCTGGGGCCAACGTCCTGACTTTC TRBV27 - TRBJ2-6 -
CASSSKPGTSGRAACTDTQYF TGTGCCAGCAGCTCTAAACCCGGGACTAGCGGGAGGGCCGCATGCACAGATACGCAGTATTTT TRBV7-3 - TRBJ2-3 TRBD2
CASSSPTTGTGSHNEQFF TGCGCCAGCAGCTCACCAACCACCGGGACAGGGTCCCACAATGAGCAGTTCTTC TRBV5-1 - TRBJ2-1 TRBD1
CASSFRGTGDYEQYF TGCGCCAGCAGCTTCCGCGGAACAGGGGACTACGAGCAGTACTTC TRBV5-1 - TRBJ2-7 TRBD1
CASSSGVLGQYF TGTGCCAGCAGCTCCGGGGTCCTTGGGCAGTACTTC TRBV7-1 - TRBJ2-7 -
CAAPSGNTGELFF TGTGCCGCACCTAGCGGAAACACCGGGGAGCTGTTTTTT TRBV7-9 few TRBJ2-2 TRBD2
CGSGTDNMNTEAFF TGTGGGAGCGGGACAGACAACATGAACACTGAAGCTTTCTTT TRBV15 - TRBJ1-1 TRBD1
CASSPIKEHGYGYTF TGCGCCAGCAGCCCAATTAAAGAGCACGGCTATGGCTACACCTTC TRBV5-1 - TRBJ1-2 -
CASSLGPGEDIQYF TGCGCCAGCAGCTTGGGGCCGGGAGAGGACATTCAGTACTTC TRBV5-1 - TRBJ2-4 -
CASRGTGGAGANVLTF TGTGCCAGCAGGGGTACAGGGGGCGCTGGGGCCAACGTCCTGACTTTC TRBV12-3/TRBV12-4 - TRBJ2-6 TRBD1
CAISESFTGAYEQYF TGTGCCATCAGTGAGTCGTTCACTGGCGCCTACGAGCAGTACTTC TRBV10-3 few TRBJ2-7 -
CASSLDRGEGGYTF TGTGCCAGCAGCTTAGATCGAGGGGAAGGCGGCTACACCTTC TRBV7-2 - TRBJ1-2 -
CASSFGGLEQYF TGTGCCAGCAGTTTCGGGGGTCTCGAGCAGTACTTC TRBV12-3/TRBV12-4 - TRBJ2-7 -
CASSLAEGITEQFF TGTGCCAGCAGCTTAGCGGAGGGTATAACTGAGCAGTTCTTC TRBV7-8 few TRBJ2-1 -
CASSFFPVERSSQFF TGTGCCAGCAGTTTTTTTCCCGTGGAGCGGTCCTCGCAGTTCTTC TRBV28 - TRBJ2-1 -
CASSKPGLAGAGYEQYF TGTGCCAGCAGCAAACCGGGACTAGCGGGAGCAGGGTACGAGCAGTACTTC TRBV11-2 few TRBJ2-7 TRBD2
CASSAYRGSGANVLTF TGTGCCAGCAGCGCCTACAGGGGCTCTGGGGCCAACGTCCTGACTTTC TRBV11-2 few TRBJ2-6 TRBD1
CASSPPGDEQFF TGTGCCAGCAGTCCCCCCGGGGATGAGCAGTTCTTC TRBV6-6 few TRBJ2-1 -
CASSQVNRGDEQFF TGCGCCAGCAGCCAAGTAAACAGGGGGGATGAGCAGTTCTTC TRBV4-1 few TRBJ2-1 TRBD1
CASSLPGTSDNEQFF TGTGCCAGCAGCTTACCCGGGACTAGTGACAATGAGCAGTTCTTC TRBV7-9 - TRBJ2-1 TRBD2
CASSLPGLGRNTEAFF TGTGCCAGCAGCTTACCGGGACTGGGGAGGAACACTGAAGCTTTCTTT TRBV7-9 - TRBJ1-1 -
CASSVDPSLAGSSYNEQFF TGTGCCAGCAGCGTAGATCCTAGCCTAGCGGGTAGCTCCTACAATGAGCAGTTCTTC TRBV9 - TRBJ2-1 TRBD2
CASSMEGGTEAFF TGTGCCAGCAGCATGGAAGGGGGCACTGAAGCTTTCTTT TRBV12-3/TRBV12-4 few TRBJ1-1 -
CASSPDTPNTEAFF TGTGCCAGCAGCCCGGACACTCCTAACACTGAAGCTTTCTTT TRBV7-9 - TRBJ1-1 -
CASSGLANTGELFF TGTGCCAGCAGTGGACTAGCGAACACCGGGGAGCTGTTTTTT TRBV6-1 many TRBJ2-2 -
CASNSDYEQYF TGTGCCAGCAACTCAGATTACGAGCAGTACTTC TRBV5-6 few TRBJ2-7 -
CASSLEGLAGGLSRDTQYF TGCGCCAGCAGCTTGGAGGGACTAGCGGGAGGCCTGTCTAGAGATACGCAGTATTTT TRBV5-1 - TRBJ2-3 TRBD2
CASSLAKTGQITDTQYF TGTGCCAGCAGCTTAGCAAAAACAGGGCAGATCACAGATACGCAGTATTTT TRBV7-6 - TRBJ2-3 -
CASRGTGRYGYTF TGTGCCAGCAGGGGGACAGGGCGCTATGGCTACACCTTC TRBV6-1 few TRBJ1-2 TRBD1
CSAQSKQSSSYNEQFF TGCAGTGCTCAGAGTAAACAGTCGTCCTCCTACAATGAGCAGTTCTTC TRBV20-1 - TRBJ2-1 -
CASSTQGAKSETQYF TGTGCCAGCAGCACCCAGGGGGCGAAGTCGGAGACCCAGTACTTC TRBV11-3 few TRBJ2-5 TRBD1
CASSDRSNQPQHF TGTGCCAGCAGTGACCGTAGCAATCAGCCCCAGCATTTT TRBV5-6 many TRBJ1-5 -
CASSIRGGIVYEQYF TGTGCCAGTAGTATTAGGGGGGGCATAGTCTACGAGCAGTACTTC TRBV19 - TRBJ2-7 -
CSVAGGAGSSYEQYF TGCAGCGTTGCAGGGGGCGCGGGGAGCTCCTACGAGCAGTACTTC TRBV29-1 few TRBJ2-7 TRBD1
CASSERLTFNEQFF TGTGCCAGCAGTGAGCGACTAACCTTCAATGAGCAGTTCTTC TRBV2 - TRBJ2-1 -
CASSYGTAGGVEQYF TGTGCCAGCAGTTATGGGACAGCCGGTGGGGTGGAGCAGTACTTC TRBV6-5 - TRBJ2-7 TRBD1
CASSVLTGDQPQHF TGTGCCAGCAGTGTCCTTACAGGGGATCAGCCCCAGCATTTT TRBV6-1 few TRBJ1-5 TRBD1
CATSGQGYADTQYF TGTGCCACCAGCGGCCAGGGGTACGCAGATACGCAGTATTTT TRBV15 - TRBJ2-3 -